The clone carrying this TCR beta chain showed up many times. Its antigen is still unknown. This sample was taken from a study of T cell repertoires in cytomegalovirus infection. Study-level background: Recently identified HLA-C-restricted and well-studied HLA-B-restricted CMV epitopes were used. Indications came from public TCR beta signatures; they pointed to CMV infection and to a matching HLA type.

TCRdb processed the reads anew with MiXCR; each CDR3 protein has one entry. The table includes about 890,000 distinct CDR3 sequences, less than 40% detected once. Study-level points and caveats: Of the TCR beta families, the public ones yielded a cumulative frequency that identified carriers of CMV plus the relevant HLA. Predominance within the ex vivo response was attributable to HLA-C-restricted CMV-specific TCR beta clonotypes.

The TCR sequence derives from a human donor in good health (CMV status not recorded). Some clones in this sample may be carry-over from other donors' samples. The sample consisted of cultured CD8+ T cells from PBMCs, taken from culture after CMV antigen stimulation.

The CDR3 DNA is TGTGCCAGCAGCCCAAACGTTAACTATGGCTACACCTTC. Its protein is CASSPNVNYGYTF. The V call is TRBV7-6, the J call TRBJ1-2; D not certain. The ends were cut back, 5 bases at V and 1 base at J, with 8 bases in the middle. Germline assignment: CDR1 SGHVS and CDR2 FNYEAQ. The CDR3 totals 13 residues.